This TCR beta chain was profiled in a study of T cells in Graves' hyperthyroidism and ophthalmopathy. Researchers amplified the TCR beta CDR3 regions from RNA transcripts. Using the HTBI primer set, a first-round RT-PCR was run on the TCR CDR3. TCRdb re-derived calls from the multiplex PCR reads in MiXCR, one entry per CDR3 protein. The table lists 350,000 to 400,000 distinct CDR3 sequences, about 18% of them singletons. In germline, CDR1 is LNHDA, CDR2 SQIVND (reference sequence). The CDR3 sequence is 16 residues long. V lost 7 bases, J lost 0 bases, and 18 bases lay in between. This clonotype has a count of ten or more.

V usage is TRBV19 and J usage is TRBJ1-1, with D tentatively TRBD1 (6 bases). This TCR came from a woman aged 18-29 years with Graves' hyperthyroidism. Input material: blood. The CDR3 is CASIGGRSPVNTEAFF. CDR3 coding DNA: TGTGCCAGTATAGGGGGACGGTCACCGGTGAACACTGAAGCTTTCTTT. Using reference TRBV19 and TRBJ1-1 for the parts outside the CDR3, the full variable domain is DGGITQSPKYLFRKEGQNVTLSCEQNLNHDAMYWYRQDPGQGLRLIYYSQIVNDFQKGDIAEGYSVSREKKESFPLTVTSAQKNPTAFYLCASIGGRSPVNTEAFFGQGTRLTVV.